This T cell receptor beta chain is from a study of cytotoxic CD8 clonotypes in ibrutinib-treated CLL. Study-level information: Included were some eleven relapsed/refractory and about 15 treatment-naive patients, of whom around 17 were IGHV unmutated.

There are 16 residues in the CDR3. Deletions cut 3 bases from V and 1 base from J, with 15 bases between. Germline values: CDR1 LNHNV, CDR2 YYDKDF (reference sequence). Assay: immunoSEQ multiplex PCR; the TCRdb copy retains only in-frame clones and omits some. Of roughly 220,000 clones listed, about four fifths were seen once; the top ten hold 10% to 12%. This clone has just a few counts. The clonotype was recovered from a human donor with chronic lymphocytic leukemia. The chain recombines TRBV15 with TRBJ2-5; tentative D call: TRBD2 (5 bases). The sample was PBMCs, taken after 12 months of ibrutinib treatment. The CDR3 protein is CATSSQPRESQETQYF. The CDR3 DNA is TGTGCCACCAGCAGCCAACCTAGGGAGTCCCAAGAGACCCAGTACTTC.